The 5 T cell receptor beta chains given below trace back to one sample, sequenced in a study of cytomegalovirus exposure and HLA in healthy donors. Some clones are missing from TCRdb's copy, which holds only in-frame ones; the method was immunoSEQ multiplex PCR. Of under 400,000 clones listed, 86% are singletons. The sample comprised PBMCs. The receptors originated from a woman between 18 and 30 years old in good health and CMV-seronegative.

The CDR3 here is CASSRLTTYEQYF. CDR3 DNA sequence: TGCGCCAGCAGTCGACTAACTACCTACGAGCAGTACTTC. V usage is TRBV10-1 and J usage is TRBJ2-7, with D possibly matching TRBD2 (5 bases). The CDR3 contains 13 residues. The V gene's germline CDR1 is WNHNN and CDR2 SYGVQD (reference sequence). Trimming cost V 5 bases and J 2 bases, with 10 bases left between them.

The rearrangement links TRBV5-1 to TRBJ1-2, with D perhaps matching TRBD1 (5 bases). The CDR3 loop spans 14 amino acids. The V gene lost 4 bases and the J gene lost 0 bases, with 10 bases spanning the gap. The V gene's germline CDR1 is SGHRS and CDR2 YFSETQ. The CDR3 nucleotides read TGCGCCAGCAGCCCCCAGGGTGCTAACTATGGCTACACCTTC. Protein sequence: CASSPQGANYGYTF.

The rearrangement links TRBV27 to TRBJ2-1, with 13 bases lining up with TRBD2. V trimming: 5 bases; J trimming: 6 bases; junction bases outside the gene matches: 7. CDR3 length equals 16 residues. CDR1 and CDR2 from the germline V gene are MNHEY and SMNVEV (reference sequence). The chain's CDR3 is CASSPQGTSGANEQFF. Here the CDR3 DNA reads TGTGCCAGCAGTCCTCAAGGGACTAGCGGGGCCAATGAGCAGTTCTTC.

This clone has just a few counts. The chain links TRBV11-1 to TRBJ2-1, with 8 bases fitting TRBD2. The V gene end was trimmed by 6 bases and the J gene end by 2 bases; junction bases not matched to a gene: 9. Germline CDR1 and CDR2: SGHAT and FQDESV (reference sequence). The CDR3 runs 16 residues. For the CDR3, the DNA is TGTGCCAGCAGTTCACGGGGTAGCGGGACCTACAATGAGCAGTTCTTC. Residues: CASSSRGSGTYNEQFF.

V gene TRBV10-3 combines with J gene TRBJ1-5; TRBD1 agrees at 7 bases. There are 14 residues in the CDR3. The V and J ends lost 2 bases and 6 bases, in that order; junction bases with no gene match: 4. Looked up from germline, CDR1 is ENHRY and CDR2 is SYGVKD. The CDR3 DNA reads TGTGCCATCAGTGAGCAGGGGGTTGGTCAGCCCCAGCATTTT. Its protein product is CAISEQGVGQPQHF.